The 14 T cell receptor beta chains given below trace back to one sample, sequenced in a study of radiation and T cells in renal cell carcinoma. The assay was immunoSEQ multiplex PCR, and TCRdb's table has in-frame clones only and misses some. This table has about 130,000 clones, around 90% appearing once. Time point defined: blood 2 weeks post-SBRT. Treatment defined: 15 Gy SBRT to primary tumor, nephrectomy 4 weeks later. This specimen consisted of blood, obtained from a patient whose treatment included radiotherapy and nephrectomy. These receptors came from a woman aged 65 to 85 with renal cell carcinoma.

The rearrangement uses TRBV27 and TRBJ1-2; D unresolved. The CDR3 runs to 14 residues. Germline V gene sequence: CDR1 MNHEY, CDR2 SMNVEV (reference sequence). Trimming removed 0 bases from V and 4 bases from J, with 9 bases in between. DNA for the CDR3: TGTGCCAGCAGTTTATCGGGCGGCCCCTATGGCTACACCTTC. Encoded protein: CASSLSGGPYGYTF.

This chain joins TRBV23-1 and TRBJ1-2; D is possibly TRBD1 (6 bases). TRBV23-1 is flagged as an ORF with uncertain function. V was pared by 0 bases and J by 7 bases, with 21 bases between. The CDR3 runs 17 residues. The CDR3, as DNA: TGCGCCAGCAGTCAATCTGGGGACATCCCCCAGCCCTGTGGCTACACCTTC. This gives the protein CASSQSGDIPQPCGYTF.

The chain employs TRBV7-2 and TRBJ2-5; a possible D gene is TRBD1 (6 bases). The V end lost 1 base, the J end lost 4 bases, and 7 bases lay between the germline ends. The CDR3 loop spans 13 amino acids. CDR1 and CDR2 (germline): SGHTA, FQGNSA. The CDR3 bases are TGTGCCAGCAGCTTAGAGGGGGTAGAGACCCAGTACTTC. Translating it yields CASSLEGVETQYF.

V usage is TRBV5-4 and J usage is TRBJ2-7; D may be TRBD1 (7 bases). V lost 4 bases to trimming and J lost 2 bases, with 16 bases between them. Germline values: CDR1 SGHNT, CDR2 YYREEE (reference sequence). The CDR3 is made up of 15 amino acids. CDR3 bases: TGTGCCAGCAGCCCCGGGGGCCAGGGGGCCTACGAGCAGTACTTC. Translating gives CASSPGGQGAYEQYF.

The gene calls are TRBV7-9 and TRBJ2-7; TRBD1 matches 7 bases. The CDR3 totals 14 residues. With 1 base clipped from V and 4 bases from J, the junction kept 4 bases outside the gene matches. The germline V gene has CDR1 SEHNR and CDR2 FQNEAQ (reference sequence). CDR3 protein: CASSLGTGVYEQYF. CDR3 bases: TGTGCCAGCAGCTTAGGAACAGGGGTGTACGAGCAGTACTTC. The full variable domain, in which reference TRBV7-9 and TRBJ2-7 provide the parts outside the CDR3, is DTGVSQNPRHKITKRGQNVTFRCDPISEHNRLYWYRQTLGQGPEFLTYFQNEAQLEKSRLLSDRFSAERPKGSFSTLEIQRTEQGDSAMYLCASSLGTGVYEQYFGPGTRLTVT.

This rearrangement joins TRBV9 to TRBJ1-6; no reliable D call. CDR3 length: 14 amino acids. The germline V gene has CDR1 SGDLS and CDR2 YYNGEE. Trimming pared 0 bases from V and 6 bases from J, leaving 7 bases between. The DNA of the CDR3 is TGTGCCAGCAGCGTAGACATCTCTAATTCACCCCTCCACTTT. Its translation: CASSVDISNSPLHF.

V gene TRBV10-3 combines with J gene TRBJ1-1; D is ambiguous. CDR3 length: 13 amino acids. The V gene lost 10 bases and the J gene lost 3 bases, with 15 bases spanning the gap. Germline CDR1 and CDR2: ENHRY and SYGVKD. The CDR3 DNA follows: TGTGCCACTAAGGATGATTTTGACACTGAAGCTTTCTTT. This codes for CATKDDFDTEAFF.

The chain uses TRBV30 and TRBJ1-3; TRBD1 agrees at 10 bases. Germline V CDR1 and CDR2: GTSNPN, SVGIG (reference sequence). This CDR3 contains 15 residues. V shed 5 bases, J shed 4 bases, and the junction held 8 bases outside the gene matches. CDR3 in amino acids: CAWRDRGRGGNTIYF. CDR3 coding DNA: TGTGCCTGGCGAGACAGGGGGCGAGGAGGAAACACCATATATTTT.

This chain uses TRBV5-6 with TRBJ1-1, with D possibly TRBD1 on 6 matching bases. Germline loops: CDR1 SGHDT, CDR2 YYEEEE. This CDR3 comprises 15 residues. Trimming took off 2 bases at V and 1 base at J, with 12 bases between the two ends. DNA for the CDR3: TGTGCCAGCAGCTTCACAGGGCTAGAGAACACTGAAGCTTTCTTT. This translates into CASSFTGLENTEAFF.

V usage is TRBV6-5 and J usage is TRBJ2-7; tentative D call: TRBD1 (6 bases). The CDR3 has 14 residues. V shed 6 bases and J shed 0 bases, with 12 bases lying between them. The germline CDR1 and CDR2 sequences are MNHEY and SVGAGI. The CDR3 region is CASRLGQFSYEQYF. The CDR3 DNA sequence: TGTGCCAGCAGGTTAGGACAGTTCTCCTACGAGCAGTACTTC.

This sequence joins TRBV9 and TRBJ2-5; D is possibly TRBD1 (5 bases). V lost 1 base and J 2 bases, leaving 6 bases between the germline ends. This CDR3 has 13 residues. Germline V CDR1 and CDR2: SGDLS, YYNGEE. This CDR3 reads CASSVQGQETQYF. For the CDR3, the DNA is TGTGCCAGCAGCGTACAGGGACAAGAGACCCAGTACTTC.

The rearrangement joins TRBV7-8 to TRBJ1-2, with D unclear. The CDR3 totals 16 residues. Germline CDR1 SGHVS, CDR2 FQNEAQ. The V end was cut by 1 base, the J end by 5 bases, with 17 bases between. CDR3 loop: CASSLEPERVSYGYTF. The CDR3 coding sequence is TGTGCCAGCAGCTTAGAACCCGAACGGGTATCGTATGGCTACACCTTC.

The J gene is TRBJ1-5, the V gene TRBV5-1; TRBD1 might be the D (5 bases). The CDR3 is made up of 14 amino acids. Trimming shortened V by 4 bases and J by 5 bases, and 13 bases separated the two germline ends. Germline V gene data show CDR1 as SGHRS and CDR2 as YFSETQ. CDR3 region: CASSIGIGDQPQHF. The CDR3 DNA reads TGCGCCAGCAGCATCGGGATAGGGGATCAGCCCCAGCATTTT.

This clone was recorded once. This chain links TRBV7-2 with TRBJ1-5, with 11 bases matching TRBD1. After removal of 5 bases from V and 2 bases from J, the junction contained 5 bases not matched to a gene. Germline V gene data show CDR1 as SGHTA and CDR2 as FQGNSA. This CDR3 spans 16 amino acids. The CDR3 here is CASSRRTGGGNQPQHF. The CDR3 DNA reads TGTGCCAGCAGCCGGCGGACAGGGGGCGGCAATCAGCCCCAGCATTTT. The variable domain in full, with the rest retrieved from reference TRBV7-2 and TRBJ1-5, is GAGVSQSPSNKVTEKGKDVELRCDPISGHTALYWYRQSLGQGLEFLIYFQGNSAPDKSGLPSDRFSAERTGGSVSTLTIQRTQQEDSAVYLCASSRRTGGGNQPQHFGDGTRLSIL.